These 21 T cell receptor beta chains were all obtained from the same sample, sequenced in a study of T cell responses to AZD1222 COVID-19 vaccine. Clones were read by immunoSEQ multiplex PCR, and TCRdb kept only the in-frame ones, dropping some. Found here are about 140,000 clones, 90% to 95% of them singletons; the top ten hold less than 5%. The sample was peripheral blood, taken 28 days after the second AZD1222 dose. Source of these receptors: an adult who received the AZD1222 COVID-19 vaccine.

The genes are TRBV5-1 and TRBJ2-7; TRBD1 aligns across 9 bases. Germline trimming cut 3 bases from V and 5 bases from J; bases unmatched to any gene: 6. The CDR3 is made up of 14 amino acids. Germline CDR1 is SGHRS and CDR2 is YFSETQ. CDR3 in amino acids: CASSWDRAIDEQYF. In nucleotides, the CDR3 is TGCGCCAGCAGCTGGGACAGGGCGATCGACGAGCAGTACTTC. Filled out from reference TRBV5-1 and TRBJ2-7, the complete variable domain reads KAGVTQTPRYLIKTRGQQVTLSCSPISGHRSVSWYQQTPGQGLQFLFEYFSETQRNKGNFPGRFSGRQFSNSRSEMNVSTLELGDSALYLCASSWDRAIDEQYFGPGTRLTVT.

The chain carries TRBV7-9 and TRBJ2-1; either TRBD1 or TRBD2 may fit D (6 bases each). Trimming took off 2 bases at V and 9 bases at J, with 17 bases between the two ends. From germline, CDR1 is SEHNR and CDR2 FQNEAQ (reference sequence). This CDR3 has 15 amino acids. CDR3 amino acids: CASSLRGAKQSEQFF. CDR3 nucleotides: TGTGCCAGCAGCTTAAGGGGGGCGAAACAAAGTGAGCAGTTCTTC.

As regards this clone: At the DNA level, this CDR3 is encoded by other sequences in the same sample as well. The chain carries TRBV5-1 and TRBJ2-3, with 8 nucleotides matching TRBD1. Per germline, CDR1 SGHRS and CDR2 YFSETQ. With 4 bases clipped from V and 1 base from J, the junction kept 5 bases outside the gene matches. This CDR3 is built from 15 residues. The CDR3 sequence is CASSDPGQGTDTQYF. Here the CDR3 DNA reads TGCGCCAGCAGCGACCCGGGACAGGGCACAGATACGCAGTATTTT.

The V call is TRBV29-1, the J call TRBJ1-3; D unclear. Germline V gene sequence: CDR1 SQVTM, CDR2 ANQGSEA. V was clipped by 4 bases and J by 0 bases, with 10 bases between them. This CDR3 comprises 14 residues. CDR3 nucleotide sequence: TGCAGCGTTGCCGACACAAACTCTGGAAACACCATATATTTT. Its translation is CSVADTNSGNTIYF.

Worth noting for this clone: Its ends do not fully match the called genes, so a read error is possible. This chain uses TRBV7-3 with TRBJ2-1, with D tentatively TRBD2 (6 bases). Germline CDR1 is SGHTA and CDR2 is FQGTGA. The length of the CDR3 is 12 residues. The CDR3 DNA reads TGTGCCAGCAGCTTTGGCTCGGAGGGGCTCGTCTTC. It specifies CASSFGSEGLVF.

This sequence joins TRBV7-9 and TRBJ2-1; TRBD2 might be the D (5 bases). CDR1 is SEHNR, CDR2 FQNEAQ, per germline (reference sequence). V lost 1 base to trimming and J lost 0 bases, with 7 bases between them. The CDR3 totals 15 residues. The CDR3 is CASSLGESSYNEQFF. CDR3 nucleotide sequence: TGTGCCAGCAGCTTAGGGGAGAGCTCCTACAATGAGCAGTTCTTC.

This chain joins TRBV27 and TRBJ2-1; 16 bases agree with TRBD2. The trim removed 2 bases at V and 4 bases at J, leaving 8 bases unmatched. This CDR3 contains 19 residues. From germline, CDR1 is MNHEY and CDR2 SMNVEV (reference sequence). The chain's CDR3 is CASSLRGLAGGPLYNEQFF. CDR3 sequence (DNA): TGTGCCAGCAGTTTAAGGGGACTAGCGGGAGGGCCTCTTTACAATGAGCAGTTCTTC.

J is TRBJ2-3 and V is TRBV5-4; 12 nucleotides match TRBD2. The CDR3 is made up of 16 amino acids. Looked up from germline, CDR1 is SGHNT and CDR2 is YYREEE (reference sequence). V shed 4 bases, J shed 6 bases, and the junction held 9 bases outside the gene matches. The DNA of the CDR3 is TGTGCCAGCAGCCTGACCGGACTAGCGGGGATGGATACGCAGTATTTT. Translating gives CASSLTGLAGMDTQYF. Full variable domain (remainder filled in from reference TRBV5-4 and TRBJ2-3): ETGVTQSPTHLIKTRGQQVTLRCSSQSGHNTVSWYQQALGQGPQFIFQYYREEENGRGNFPPRFSGLQFPNYSSELNVNALELDDSALYLCASSLTGLAGMDTQYFGPGTRLTVL.

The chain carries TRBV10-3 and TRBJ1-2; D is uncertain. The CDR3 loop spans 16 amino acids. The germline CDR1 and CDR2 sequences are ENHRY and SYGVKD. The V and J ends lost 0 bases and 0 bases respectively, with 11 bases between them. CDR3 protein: CAISESPGLANYGYTF. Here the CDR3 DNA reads TGTGCCATCAGTGAGTCGCCGGGCCTAGCTAACTATGGCTACACCTTC.

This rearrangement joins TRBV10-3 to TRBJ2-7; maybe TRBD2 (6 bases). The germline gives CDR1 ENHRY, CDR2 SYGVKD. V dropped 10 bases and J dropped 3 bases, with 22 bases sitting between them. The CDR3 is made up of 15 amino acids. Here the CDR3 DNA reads TGTGCCACGACCGGTAGCGGAGCGAACCACTACGAGCAGTACTTC. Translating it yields CATTGSGANHYEQYF.

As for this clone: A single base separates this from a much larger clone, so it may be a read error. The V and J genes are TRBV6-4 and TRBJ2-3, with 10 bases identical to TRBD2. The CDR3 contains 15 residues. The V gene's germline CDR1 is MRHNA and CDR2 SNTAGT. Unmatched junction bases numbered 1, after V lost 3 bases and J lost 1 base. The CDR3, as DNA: TGTGCCAGCAGTGAAGGGACTAGCGGCACAGATACGCAGTATTTT. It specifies CASSEGTSGTDTQYF.

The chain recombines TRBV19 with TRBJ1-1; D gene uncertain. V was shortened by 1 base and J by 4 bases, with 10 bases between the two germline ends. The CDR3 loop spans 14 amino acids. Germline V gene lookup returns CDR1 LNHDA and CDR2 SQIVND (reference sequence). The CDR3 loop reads CASSIAGSGTEAFF. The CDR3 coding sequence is TGTGCCAGTAGTATAGCAGGCAGCGGCACTGAAGCTTTCTTT.

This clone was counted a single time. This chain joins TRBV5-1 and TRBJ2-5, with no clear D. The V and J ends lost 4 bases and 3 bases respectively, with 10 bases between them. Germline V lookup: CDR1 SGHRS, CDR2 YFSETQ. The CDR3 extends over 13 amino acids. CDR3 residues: CASSRPGEETQYF. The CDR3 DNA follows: TGCGCCAGCAGCAGACCGGGCGAAGAGACCCAGTACTTC.

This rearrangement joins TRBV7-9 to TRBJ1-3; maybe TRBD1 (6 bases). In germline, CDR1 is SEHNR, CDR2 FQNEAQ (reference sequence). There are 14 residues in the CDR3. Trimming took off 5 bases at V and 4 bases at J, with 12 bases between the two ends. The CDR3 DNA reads TGTGCCAGCAGCCCTGCGGGGGCAGGAAACACCATATATTTT. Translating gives CASSPAGAGNTIYF. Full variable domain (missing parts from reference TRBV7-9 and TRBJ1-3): DTGVSQNPRHKITKRGQNVTFRCDPISEHNRLYWYRQTLGQGPEFLTYFQNEAQLEKSRLLSDRFSAERPKGSFSTLEIQRTEQGDSAMYLCASSPAGAGNTIYFGEGSWLTVV.

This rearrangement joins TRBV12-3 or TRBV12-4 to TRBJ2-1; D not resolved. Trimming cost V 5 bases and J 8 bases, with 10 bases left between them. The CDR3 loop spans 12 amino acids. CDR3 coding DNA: TGTGCCAGCAGTCCTAGGGTCCATGAGCAGTTCTTC. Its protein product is CASSPRVHEQFF.

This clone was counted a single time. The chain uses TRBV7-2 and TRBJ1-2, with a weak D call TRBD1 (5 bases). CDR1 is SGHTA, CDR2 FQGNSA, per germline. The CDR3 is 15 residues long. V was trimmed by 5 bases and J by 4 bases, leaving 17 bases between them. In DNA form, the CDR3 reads TGTGCCAGCAGCCCCCCAGACGGGGGAGGCTATGGCTACACCTTC. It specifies CASSPPDGGGYGYTF.

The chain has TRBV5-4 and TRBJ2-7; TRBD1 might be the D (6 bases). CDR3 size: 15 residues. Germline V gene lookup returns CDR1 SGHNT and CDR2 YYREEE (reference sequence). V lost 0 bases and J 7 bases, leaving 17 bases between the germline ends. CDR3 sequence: CASSLGGTSEVEQYF. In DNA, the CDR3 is TGTGCCAGCAGCTTGGGGGGGACATCGGAGGTAGAGCAGTACTTC.

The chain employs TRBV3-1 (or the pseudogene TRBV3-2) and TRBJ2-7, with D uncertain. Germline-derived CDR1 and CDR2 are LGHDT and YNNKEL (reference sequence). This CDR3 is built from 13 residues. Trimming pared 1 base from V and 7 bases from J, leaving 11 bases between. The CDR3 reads CASSQAHLSEQYF. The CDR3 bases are TGTGCCAGCAGCCAAGCCCACCTTAGTGAGCAGTACTTC.

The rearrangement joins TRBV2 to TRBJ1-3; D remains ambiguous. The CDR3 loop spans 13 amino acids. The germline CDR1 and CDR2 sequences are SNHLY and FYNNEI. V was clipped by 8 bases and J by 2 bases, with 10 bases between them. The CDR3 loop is CASSTDTGNTIYF. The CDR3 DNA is TGTGCCAGCTCGACGGATACTGGAAACACCATATATTTT.

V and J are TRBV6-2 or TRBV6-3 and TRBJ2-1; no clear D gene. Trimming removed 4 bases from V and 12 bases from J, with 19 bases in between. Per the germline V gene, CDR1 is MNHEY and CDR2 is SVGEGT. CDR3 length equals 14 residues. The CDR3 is CASSSLSVLNGQFF. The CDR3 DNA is TGTGCCAGCAGTTCCCTGTCTGTCCTAAACGGGCAGTTCTTC.

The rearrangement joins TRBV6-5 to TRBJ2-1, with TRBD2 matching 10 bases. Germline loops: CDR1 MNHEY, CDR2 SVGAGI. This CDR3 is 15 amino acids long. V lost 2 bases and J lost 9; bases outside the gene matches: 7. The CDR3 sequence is CASSYVLAGSGEQFF. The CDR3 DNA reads TGTGCCAGCAGTTACGTACTAGCGGGGTCGGGTGAGCAGTTCTTC.